These 11 T cell receptor beta chains originate from one sample sequenced in a study of blood T cell repertoires in COVID-19. Data came from immunoSEQ multiplex PCR; TCRdb stores just in-frame clones and leaves some out. Found here are 95,000 to 150,000 clones, over 75% of them singletons; the top ten hold roughly 17%. The specimen sequenced was peripheral blood. Every receptor here comes from a man in his 60s with active or convalescent COVID-19.

The chain carries TRBV7-3 and TRBJ1-5; 10 bases match TRBD1. The CDR3 spans 13 residues. V lost 5 bases and J lost 8; bases outside the gene matches: 3. Germline lookup yields CDR1 SGHTA and CDR2 FQGTGA. This CDR3 is CASSPGTGEPQHF. DNA for the CDR3: TGTGCCAGCAGCCCCGGGACAGGGGAGCCCCAGCATTTT.

The genes are TRBV19 and TRBJ2-1; D is possibly TRBD1 (6 bases). The CDR3 is made up of 15 amino acids. Per germline, CDR1 LNHDA and CDR2 SQIVND (reference sequence). Deletions cut 5 bases from V and 8 bases from J, with 19 bases between. The CDR3: CASSPWGQGGDEQFF. In nucleotides, the CDR3 is TGTGCCAGTAGTCCCTGGGGGCAGGGCGGCGATGAGCAGTTCTTC.

This clone has at least ten counts. The V gene is TRBV6-5, the J gene TRBJ2-7, with a possible D match to TRBD1 (6 bases). The germline V and J ends were trimmed by 6 bases and 3 bases, with 12 bases remaining between them. Germline loops: CDR1 MNHEY, CDR2 SVGAGI. The CDR3 covers 13 residues. This chain's CDR3 is CASRGDNRYEQYF. As DNA, the CDR3 is TGTGCCAGCAGAGGGGACAACCGCTACGAGCAGTACTTC.

The chain employs TRBV6-5 and TRBJ1-2, with D possibly TRBD1 on 5 matching bases. The CDR3 sequence is 13 residues long. Between the trimmed V and J ends, which lost 5 bases and 3 bases, there was a span of 10 bases. The germline gives CDR1 MNHEY, CDR2 SVGAGI. In DNA, the CDR3 is TGTGCCAGCAGTAATTTCAGGGACTATGGCTACACCTTC. The encoded protein is CASSNFRDYGYTF.

In this sample, this clone turned up once. This chain uses TRBV20-1 with TRBJ2-7; weak D call: TRBD1 (6 bases). CDR1 is DFQATT and CDR2 is SNEGSKA in the germline V gene (reference sequence). With 3 bases removed from V and 2 bases from J, the gap between germline ends came to 8 bases. The CDR3 sequence is 12 residues long. In DNA form, the CDR3 reads TGCAGTGCTAGTGCAGGGGCCTACGAGCAGTACTTC. Protein sequence: CSASAGAYEQYF.

The gene calls are TRBV2 and TRBJ2-1, with D possibly being TRBD2 (5 bases). Germline CDR1 is SNHLY and CDR2 is FYNNEI. The CDR3 length is 13 residues. Trimming stripped 2 bases from V and 7 bases from J, with 9 bases between. This CDR3 is CASSETRMNEQFF. As DNA, the CDR3 is TGTGCCAGCAGTGAAACTAGAATGAATGAGCAGTTCTTC.

V gene TRBV27 combines with J gene TRBJ2-3, with 13 bases identical to TRBD2. V lost 5 bases, J lost 6 bases, and 11 bases stayed unmatched. This CDR3 is 17 amino acids long. CDR1 and CDR2 from the germline V gene are MNHEY and SMNVEV (reference sequence). CDR3 coding DNA: TGTGCCAGCAGTCCCTCACTAGCGGGAGGGGGGTTGGATACGCAGTATTTT. Protein sequence: CASSPSLAGGGLDTQYF.

J is TRBJ1-5 and V is TRBV6-5; 7 bases are shared with TRBD1. CDR3 length: 13 residues. V lost 5 bases, J lost 8 bases, and 6 bases stayed unmatched. Germline CDR1 is MNHEY and CDR2 is SVGAGI. CDR3 bases: TGTGCCAGCAGTCGAACAGGGGCAGAGCCCCAGCATTTT. Translated, it gives CASSRTGAEPQHF.

The chain has TRBV29-1 and TRBJ1-1; D might be TRBD1 (5 bases). CDR1 is SQVTM, CDR2 ANQGSEA, per germline. This CDR3 is built from 11 residues. Trimming took off 4 bases at V and 7 bases at J, with 10 bases between the two ends. This CDR3 is CSVVGAVEAFF. DNA of the CDR3: TGCAGCGTTGTAGGGGCGGTTGAAGCTTTCTTT.

This clone showed up just a few times. This chain connects TRBV5-4 to TRBJ2-6, with 11 bases fitting TRBD2. The germline V gene encodes CDR1 SGHNT and CDR2 YYREEE (reference sequence). Trimming at V came to 2 bases and at J to 0 bases, leaving 1 base not matched to a gene. CDR3 size: 17 residues. In DNA form, the CDR3 reads TGTGCCAGCAGCTTTGGGACTAGCGGCTCTGGGGCCAACGTCCTGACTTTC. This translates into CASSFGTSGSGANVLTF.

The chain links TRBV6-2 or TRBV6-3 to TRBJ2-1; D is perhaps TRBD2 (6 bases). CDR3 length equals 15 residues. V lost 4 bases and J 8 bases, leaving 18 bases between the germline ends. Germline lookup yields CDR1 MNHEY and CDR2 SVGEGT. The CDR3 DNA reads as TGTGCCAGCAGTTCAAGTCCACTAGCTTCAGATGAGCAGTTCTTC. Translating it yields CASSSSPLASDEQFF.